This T cell receptor beta chain was captured in a study of beta chain features in type 1 diabetes. Study outcomes and limitations: It was not settled here whether HLA type affects TCRB rearrangement.

The whole isolated RNA underwent reverse transcription, so sequencing captured expressed TCRB transcripts. The assay was immunoSEQ multiplex PCR, and TCRdb's table has in-frame clones only and misses some. The table includes approximately 200,000 clones, about 9.3% detected once. Only a few counts were recorded for this clone. Antigen specificity is unknown. The CDR3 is 13 residues long. Trimming cost V 2 bases and J 2 bases, with 6 bases left between them. CDR1 and CDR2 (germline): ENHRY, SYGVKD. The chain carries TRBV10-3 and TRBJ2-5, with D perhaps TRBD1 (6 bases). The receptor was derived from a woman in her late teens or twenties in good health. Sequencing was done on a sample of naive CD4+ T cells from blood. CDR3 DNA sequence: TGTGCCATCAGTGAGGACAGGCAAGAGACCCAGTACTTC. Translated, it gives CAISEDRQETQYF.